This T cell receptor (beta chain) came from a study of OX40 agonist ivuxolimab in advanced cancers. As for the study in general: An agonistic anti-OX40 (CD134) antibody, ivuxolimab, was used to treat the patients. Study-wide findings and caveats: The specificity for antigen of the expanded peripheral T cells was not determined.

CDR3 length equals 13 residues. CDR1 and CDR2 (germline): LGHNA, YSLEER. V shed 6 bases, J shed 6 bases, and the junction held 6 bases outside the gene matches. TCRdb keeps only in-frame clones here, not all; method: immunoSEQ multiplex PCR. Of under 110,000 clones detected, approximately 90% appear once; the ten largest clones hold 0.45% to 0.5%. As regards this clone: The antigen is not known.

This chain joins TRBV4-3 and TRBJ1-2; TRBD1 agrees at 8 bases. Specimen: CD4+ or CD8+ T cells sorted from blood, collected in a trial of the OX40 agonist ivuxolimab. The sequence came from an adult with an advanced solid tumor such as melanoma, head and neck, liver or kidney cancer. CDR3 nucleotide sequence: TGCGCCAGCAGTCCGGACAGGGACGATGGCTACACCTTC. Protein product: CASSPDRDDGYTF.